These T cell receptor beta chains were read from a single sample in a study of CD8 T cells in ankylosing spondylitis. TCRdb re-analysed the 5' RACE reads in MiXCR, keeping a single row per CDR3 protein. The profile shows approximately 540,000 distinct CDR3 sequences, 9.5% to 15% of them singletons. Sequencing input: blood, either unsorted or a sorted T cell fraction (not recorded which). The receptors stem from a male donor with ankylosing spondylitis. CDR3s include the opening cysteine and the closing phenylalanine or tryptophan. D genes are given only for firm matches. A clone size is listed for some rows: how often the clone was seen (once, few, many), or a class if it is expanded.

CDR3nt	CDR3aa	abundance	d_gene	v_gene	j_gene
TGTGCCAGCAGCGTTTACAGGGGGTTTGGGACTAGCGGGAGGAGCTCCTACAATGAGCAGTTCTTC	CASSVYRGFGTSGRSSYNEQFF	-	TRBD2	TRBV5-7	TRBJ2-1
TGTGCCAGCAGCCCCCGGGGGCTGTACACTGAAGCTTTCTTT	CASSPRGLYTEAFF	-	-	TRBV11-3	TRBJ1-1
TGCAGCGTTGAAGATGGGGGGCCTGGAAACACCATATATTTT	CSVEDGGPGNTIYF	-	-	TRBV29-1	TRBJ1-3
TGTGCCAGCAGCCAGTCGGGGGGTGAGCAGTTCTTC	CASSQSGGEQFF	-	TRBD2	TRBV3-1	TRBJ2-1
TGCGCCAGCAGCTCCTCTTGGGGGAGCTCCTACAATGAGCAGTTCTTC	CASSSSWGSSYNEQFF	-	-	TRBV5-1	TRBJ2-1
TGTGCCAGCAGTTTAACCCAGGGGGCTTTCTTT	CASSLTQGAFF	few	-	TRBV12-3/TRBV12-4	TRBJ1-1
TGTGCCAGCAGCCAGGCTGCGGGGCCGAGGGACTTC	CASSQAAGPRDF	few	-	TRBV4-2	TRBJ2-7
TGTGCCAGCAGCTTAGGGGGACAGGGAGAGACCCAGTACTTC	CASSLGGQGETQYF	few	TRBD1	TRBV7-2	TRBJ2-5
TGTGCCAGCAGCGCATTCGACAGGGCCGAAGCTTTCTTT	CASSAFDRAEAFF	-	TRBD1	TRBV9	TRBJ1-1
TGTGCCAGCTCACCCCCGGGACAGGGGAATCAGCCCCAGCATTTT	CASSPPGQGNQPQHF	many	TRBD1	TRBV18	TRBJ1-5
TGCAGTGCCCCGGACAGGGCCAGGGAGAATGAAAAACTGTTTTTT	CSAPDRARENEKLFF	few	TRBD1	TRBV20-1	TRBJ1-4
TGTGCCAGCAGTTCATCAATAGCGGGAGGAGGAACCGGGGAGCTGTTTTTT	CASSSSIAGGGTGELFF	-	TRBD2	TRBV27	TRBJ2-2
TGTGCCAGCAGCCCCCGTGTGGGCTCGTGGGGAAACACCATATATTTT	CASSPRVGSWGNTIYF	few	-	TRBV27	TRBJ1-3
TGTGCCAGCAGACCGACTAGCCAAATCGAGAATGAGCAGTTCTTC	CASRPTSQIENEQFF	few	TRBD2	TRBV11-2	TRBJ2-1
TGTGCCAGCAGTTACTGGCAGGGAGCCACAGATACGCAGTATTTT	CASSYWQGATDTQYF	-	-	TRBV6-2/TRBV6-3	TRBJ2-3
TGTGCCAGCAGCTTAGGGGACTACCCCACAGATACGCAGTATTTT	CASSLGDYPTDTQYF	many	TRBD2	TRBV7-2	TRBJ2-3
TGTGCCAGCAGCTTGTTAGAGTCCGGGACAGGAGGGGATGAGCAGTTCTTC	CASSLLESGTGGDEQFF	many	TRBD1	TRBV7-9	TRBJ2-1
TGTGCCAGCAGTGCGGGGGCCGGCCGGGTGCATGAGCAGTTCTTC	CASSAGAGRVHEQFF	-	-	TRBV2	TRBJ2-1
TGTGCCAGCAGCTTATCTCTGAGGGCCACAGATACGCAGTATTTT	CASSLSLRATDTQYF	-	-	TRBV7-9	TRBJ2-3
TGTGCCAGCAGCCCATCCAGCTGGTCACTCTATGAAAAACTGTTTTTT	CASSPSSWSLYEKLFF	once	-	TRBV4-2	TRBJ1-4
TGTGCCTGGAGGGGGGCGCGAGGGACTGAAGCTTTCTTT	CAWRGARGTEAFF	-	-	TRBV30	TRBJ1-1
TGTGCCAGCGCTAAGGGTTTGGGGCCCCAGCATTTT	CASAKGLGPQHF	-	-	TRBV21-1	TRBJ1-5
TGTGCCACCAGTGATTTCTCCGCGGATTACAATGAGCAGTTCTTC	CATSDFSADYNEQFF	few	-	TRBV24-1	TRBJ2-1
TGCGCCAGCAGCTTAGGCCGGACGGATAACACTGAAGCTTTCTTT	CASSLGRTDNTEAFF	-	-	TRBV5-1	TRBJ1-1
TGCAGCGTTACTCCGGGACTAGCCCTTACCTACAATGAGCAGTTCTTC	CSVTPGLALTYNEQFF	many	TRBD2	TRBV29-1	TRBJ2-1
TGTGCCAGTAGTACCCGATTACAGGGGAACACTGAAGCTTTCTTT	CASSTRLQGNTEAFF	-	-	TRBV19	TRBJ1-1
TGCGCCAGCAGTGAAGGGACAACCAAGCAGTACTTC	CASSEGTTKQYF	-	-	TRBV10-1	TRBJ2-7
TGCGCCAGCAGCTTGGGGGGGGGAACTGCAGGGACTGAAGCTTTCTTT	CASSLGGGTAGTEAFF	-	-	TRBV5-1	TRBJ1-1